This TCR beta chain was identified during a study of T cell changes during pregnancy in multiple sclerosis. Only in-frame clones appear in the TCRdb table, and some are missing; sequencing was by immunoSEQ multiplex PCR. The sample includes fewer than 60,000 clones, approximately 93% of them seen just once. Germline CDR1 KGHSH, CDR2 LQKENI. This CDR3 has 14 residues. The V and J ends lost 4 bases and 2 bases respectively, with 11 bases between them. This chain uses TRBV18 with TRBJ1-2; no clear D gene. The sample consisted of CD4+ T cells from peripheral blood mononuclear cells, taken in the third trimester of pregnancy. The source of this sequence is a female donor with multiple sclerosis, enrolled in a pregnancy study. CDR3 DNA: TGTGCCAGCTCACTCTACGACATAAACTATGGCTACACCTTC. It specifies CASSLYDINYGYTF.